A single sample is the source of the 8 T cell receptor beta chains below, sequenced in a study of human thymus T cells. Resected material from corrective heart surgery provided the thymus tissue analysed. Assay: immunoSEQ multiplex PCR; the TCRdb copy retains only in-frame clones and omits some. The sample contains about 120,000 clones, 90% to 95% of which appear only once. Sequencing was done on a sample of thymus tissue. Receptor source: a boy younger than two with a congenital heart defect but otherwise immunologically healthy.

The genes are TRBV19 and TRBJ2-7; D unclear. Looked up from germline, CDR1 is LNHDA and CDR2 is SQIVND (reference sequence). Trimming removed 0 bases from V and 0 bases from J, with 9 bases in between. CDR3 size: 15 residues. The CDR3 here is CASSIDKNSSYEQYF. The CDR3 nucleotides read TGTGCCAGTAGTATAGATAAGAACAGCTCCTACGAGCAGTACTTC.

The V call is TRBV15, the J call TRBJ2-3; TRBD1 or TRBD2 may be the D gene (8 bases each). Trimming pared 0 bases from V and 1 base from J, leaving 17 bases between. The germline V gene encodes CDR1 LNHNV and CDR2 YYDKDF (reference sequence). The CDR3 runs to 18 residues. In nucleotides, the CDR3 is TGTGCCACCAGCAGAGATCGGGGGGGACAGGTGGGCACAGATACGCAGTATTTT. It yields the protein CATSRDRGGQVGTDTQYF.

The chain links TRBV14 to TRBJ2-7, with TRBD2 matching over 11 bases. Trimming cost V 1 base and J 4 bases; bases outside gene matches: 9. The CDR3 covers 17 residues. Germline CDR1 and CDR2: SGHDN and FVKESK. This CDR3 is CASSQGLAGWPLYEQYF. CDR3 DNA: TGTGCCAGCAGCCAAGGACTAGCGGGGTGGCCCCTTTACGAGCAGTACTTC. Combining the CDR3 with reference TRBV14 and TRBJ2-7 gives the whole variable domain EAGVTQFPSHSVIEKGQTVTLRCDPISGHDNLYWYRRVMGKEIKFLLHFVKESKQDESGMPNNRFLAERTGGTYSTLKVQPAELEDSGVYFCASSQGLAGWPLYEQYFGPGTRLTVT.

Here the CDR3 DNA reads TGCGCCAGCAGCCTCCCCACCCCGACCAGGACGGATAGTTATGGCTACACCTTC. Encoded protein: CASSLPTPTRTDSYGYTF. The chain recombines TRBV4-1 with TRBJ1-2; D is undetermined. Per the germline V gene, CDR1 is MGHRA and CDR2 is YSYEKL. Trimming left V 4 bases short and J 5 bases short, with 26 bases between. The CDR3 is made up of 18 amino acids.

This chain connects TRBV5-1 to TRBJ2-7; 7 bases agree with TRBD2. Germline assignment: CDR1 SGHRS and CDR2 YFSETQ. CDR3 length: 15 amino acids. The junction had 10 bases not matched to a gene; V was cut back by 5 bases and J by 2 bases. CDR3 nucleotides: TGCGCCAGCAGGAGGGGCGGGGGACTCACCTACGAGCAGTACTTC. Translated: CASRRGGGLTYEQYF.

About this clone: Because the CDR3's place on the DNA is in doubt, the DNA is left out and the CDR3 is given as listed by TCRdb. The J gene is TRBJ2-2, the V gene TRBV4-3; the D call of TRBD2 is as the table states it, not checked on the DNA. CDR1 LGHNA and CDR2 YSLEER come from the germline V gene. Ends included, the CDR3 has 18 residues. The CDR3 is CASSQDQDYHCGAGELFF.

The chain links TRBV6-1 to TRBJ1-2; TRBD1 is a possible D gene (5 bases). Germline CDR1 and CDR2: MNHNS and SASEGT. CDR3 size: 13 residues. The V and J ends lost 5 bases and 6 bases respectively, with 13 bases between them. The CDR3 DNA sequence: TGTGCCAGCAGTTATCGGGGGGAAAATGGCTACACCTTC. Amino acids: CASSYRGENGYTF.

This sequence joins TRBV28 and TRBJ2-2; the match to TRBD1 covers 8 bases. Germline values: CDR1 MDHEN, CDR2 SYDVKM. CDR3 length: 15 amino acids. V trimming: 7 bases; J trimming: 6 bases; junction bases outside the gene matches: 10. The CDR3 region is CASIERQGKAGELFF. The CDR3 nucleotides are TGTGCCAGCATCGAAAGACAGGGGAAGGCCGGGGAGCTGTTTTTT.